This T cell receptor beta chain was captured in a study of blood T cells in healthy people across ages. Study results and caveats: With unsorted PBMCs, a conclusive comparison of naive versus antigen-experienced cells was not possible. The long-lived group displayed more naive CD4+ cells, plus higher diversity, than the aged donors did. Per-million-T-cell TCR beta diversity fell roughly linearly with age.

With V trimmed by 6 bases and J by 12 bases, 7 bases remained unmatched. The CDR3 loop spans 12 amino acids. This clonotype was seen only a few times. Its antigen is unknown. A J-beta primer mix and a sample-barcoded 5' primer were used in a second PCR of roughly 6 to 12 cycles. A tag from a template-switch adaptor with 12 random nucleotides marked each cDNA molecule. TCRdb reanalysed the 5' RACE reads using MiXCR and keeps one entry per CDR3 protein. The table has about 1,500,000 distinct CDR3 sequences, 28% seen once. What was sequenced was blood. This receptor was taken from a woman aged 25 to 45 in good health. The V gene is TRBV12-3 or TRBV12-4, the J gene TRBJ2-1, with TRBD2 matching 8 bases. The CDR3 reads CASRSGSVGQFF. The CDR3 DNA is TGTGCCAGCAGAAGCGGGAGTGTGGGGCAGTTCTTC.